The next 5 T cell receptor beta chains were all read from a single sample in a study of beta chain features in type 1 diabetes. Overall study findings and caveats: Among patients with Type 1 diabetes, TCRB CDR3s were moderately but significantly shorter in every one of the four CD4+ subsets.

No antigen has been identified for these receptors. Every isolated RNA sample was fully reverse transcribed, so sequencing captured expressed TCRB transcripts. The protocol was immunoSEQ multiplex PCR, while the TCRdb copy is restricted to in-frame clones and leaves out a portion. Of approximately 170,000 clones in the sample, roughly 65% are singletons; the top ten hold approximately 0.09%. Sequencing input: naive CD4+ T cells from blood. These receptor sequences come from a man aged 25-40 years with type 1 diabetes.

This clone has more than one count but fewer than ten. The rearrangement uses TRBV30 and TRBJ2-5, with D possibly called TRBD1 or TRBD2 (5 bases each). The CDR3 covers 14 residues. The V end was cut by 5 bases, the J end by 4 bases, with 17 bases between. CDR1 is GTSNPN, CDR2 SVGIG, per germline (reference sequence). CDR3 bases: TGTGCCTGGGACCCGGGGCAGCCGGGAGAGACCCAGTACTTC. This encodes CAWDPGQPGETQYF.

This clone is a singleton in its sample. This rearrangement joins TRBV11-2 to TRBJ1-5; D is possibly TRBD1 (5 bases). Trimming stripped 6 bases from V and 0 bases from J, with 9 bases between. CDR3 length: 14 residues. The germline gives CDR1 SGHAT, CDR2 FQNNGV. The CDR3 nucleotides read TGTGCCAGCAGTAGACAGAGTAGCAATCAGCCCCAGCATTTT. It translates to CASSRQSSNQPQHF.

The chain employs TRBV6-5 and TRBJ2-2, with D hard to call. The CDR3 totals 11 residues. The V gene lost 4 bases and the J gene lost 6 bases, with 3 bases spanning the gap. Germline loops: CDR1 MNHEY, CDR2 SVGAGI. The CDR3: CASSFSGELFF. CDR3 coding DNA: TGTGCCAGCAGTTTTTCCGGGGAGCTGTTTTTT.

V usage is TRBV9 and J usage is TRBJ2-5, with 14 bases that match TRBD2. This CDR3 comprises 15 residues. The V gene end was trimmed by 3 bases and the J gene end by 2 bases; junction bases not matched to a gene: 0. Per the germline V gene, CDR1 is SGDLS and CDR2 is YYNGEE. The CDR3 protein is CASSGTSGGQETQYF. The CDR3 bases are TGTGCCAGCAGCGGGACTAGCGGGGGGCAAGAGACCCAGTACTTC.

The chain uses TRBV20-1 and TRBJ1-2; no firm D call. CDR3 length: 9 residues. CDR1 and CDR2 (germline): DFQATT, SNEGSKA (reference sequence). V was pared by 7 bases and J by 6 bases, with 6 bases between. Here the CDR3 reads CSGGNGYTF. Here the CDR3 DNA reads TGCAGTGGAGGCAATGGCTACACCTTC.